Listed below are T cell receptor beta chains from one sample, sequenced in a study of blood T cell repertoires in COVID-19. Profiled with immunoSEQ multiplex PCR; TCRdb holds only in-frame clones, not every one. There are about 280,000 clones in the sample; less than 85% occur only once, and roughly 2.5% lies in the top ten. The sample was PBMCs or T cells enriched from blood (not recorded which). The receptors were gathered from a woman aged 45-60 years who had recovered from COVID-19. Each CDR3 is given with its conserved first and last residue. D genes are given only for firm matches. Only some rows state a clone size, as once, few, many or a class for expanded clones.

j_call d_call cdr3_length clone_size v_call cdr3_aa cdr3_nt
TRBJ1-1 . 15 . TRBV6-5 CASRIHGVMNTEAFF TGTGCCAGCAGGATCCACGGGGTAATGAACACTGAAGCTTTCTTT
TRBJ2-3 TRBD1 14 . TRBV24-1 CATRGQGDTDTQYF TGTGCCACCAGGGGACAGGGGGACACAGATACGCAGTATTTT
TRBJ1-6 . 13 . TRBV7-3 CASSKGGVSPLHF TGTGCCAGCAGCAAAGGCGGTGTATCACCCCTCCACTTT
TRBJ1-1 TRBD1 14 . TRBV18 CASSPGRRGQEAFF TGTGCCAGCTCACCTGGCCGCCGGGGACAGGAAGCTTTCTTT
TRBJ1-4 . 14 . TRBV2 CATSLGQGWGKLFF TGTGCCACCTCCCTGGGGCAGGGGTGGGGAAAACTGTTTTTT
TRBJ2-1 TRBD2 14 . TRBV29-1 CSVWTSGRRNEQFF TGCAGCGTTTGGACTAGCGGGAGGAGAAATGAGCAGTTCTTC
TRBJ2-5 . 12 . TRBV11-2 CASSLIGGTQYF TGTGCCAGCAGCTTAATAGGGGGGACCCAGTACTTC
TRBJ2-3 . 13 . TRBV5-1 CASQGGRADTQYF TGCGCCAGCCAGGGCGGTAGGGCAGATACGCAGTATTTT
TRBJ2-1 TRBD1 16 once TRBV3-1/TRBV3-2 CASSLRGTGANNEQFF TGTGCCAGCAGCCTCCGTGGGACAGGGGCTAACAATGAGCAGTTCTTC
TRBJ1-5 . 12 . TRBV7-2 CASSSTGQPQHF TGTGCCAGCAGTAGCACCGGTCAGCCCCAGCATTTT
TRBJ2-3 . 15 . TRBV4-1 CASSQVSGGTDTQYF TGCGCCAGCAGCCAAGTATCCGGGGGCACAGATACGCAGTATTTT
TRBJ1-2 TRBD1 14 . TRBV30 CAWRPGQANYGYTF TGTGCCTGGAGGCCCGGACAGGCCAACTATGGCTACACCTTC
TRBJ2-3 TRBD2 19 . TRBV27 CASSLWGTSISQSTDTQYF TGTGCCAGCAGTTTATGGGGGACTAGCATCTCCCAAAGCACAGATACGCAGTATTTT
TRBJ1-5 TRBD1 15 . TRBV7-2 CASSSGQDPNQPQHF TGTGCCAGCAGCTCCGGACAGGATCCCAATCAGCCCCAGCATTTT
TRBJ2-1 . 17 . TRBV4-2 CASSQDLRTVYNNEQFF TGTGCCAGCAGCCAAGATTTGAGGACAGTATATAACAATGAGCAGTTCTTC
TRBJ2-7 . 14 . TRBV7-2 CASSLGAGSYEQYF TGTGCCAGCAGCTTAGGGGCAGGCTCCTACGAGCAGTACTTC
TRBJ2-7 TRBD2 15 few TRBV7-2 CASSTLAGGAYEQYF TGTGCCAGCAGCACTCTAGCGGGAGGCGCCTACGAGCAGTACTTC
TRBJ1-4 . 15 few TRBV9 CASNENADPGEKLFF TGTGCCAGCAACGAAAACGCGGATCCGGGAGAAAAACTGTTTTTT
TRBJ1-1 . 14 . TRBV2 CASADSGLSTEAFF TGTGCCAGCGCTGACAGTGGTTTGAGCACTGAAGCTTTCTTT
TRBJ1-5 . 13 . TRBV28 CASSQTRVQPQHF TGTGCCAGCAGTCAAACTCGGGTTCAGCCCCAGCATTTT
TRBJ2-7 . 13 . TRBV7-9 CAIQQGNSYEQYF TGTGCCATCCAGCAGGGGAACTCCTACGAGCAGTACTTC
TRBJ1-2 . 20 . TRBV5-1 CASSSRPAQLQGSRDYGYTF TGCGCCAGCAGCTCACGACCCGCACAGTTACAGGGCAGTCGGGACTATGGCTACACCTTC
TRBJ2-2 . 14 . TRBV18 CASSPRRVTGELFF TGTGCCAGCTCACCTCGCAGGGTCACCGGGGAGCTGTTTTTT
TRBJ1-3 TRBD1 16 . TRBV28 CASSSWTGGLGNTIYF TGTGCCAGCAGTTCTTGGACAGGGGGCCTTGGAAACACCATATATTTT
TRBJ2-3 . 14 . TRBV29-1 CSVSRQGSTDTQYF TGCAGCGTTTCCCGTCAGGGGAGCACAGATACGCAGTATTTT
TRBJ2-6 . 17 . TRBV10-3 CAISPGGTSSGANVLTF TGTGCCATCAGTCCGGGTGGAACCAGCTCTGGGGCCAACGTCCTGACTTTC
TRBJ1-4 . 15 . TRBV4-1 CASSQDGVSNEKLFF TGCGCCAGCAGCCAAGACGGGGTGTCTAATGAAAAACTGTTTTTT
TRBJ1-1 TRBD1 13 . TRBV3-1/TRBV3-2 CASSLDRGTEAFF TGTGCCAGCAGCCTAGACAGGGGTACTGAAGCTTTCTTT
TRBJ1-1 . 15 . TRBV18 CASSEAGAMNTEAFF TGTGCCAGCTCAGAGGCAGGGGCCATGAACACTGAAGCTTTCTTT
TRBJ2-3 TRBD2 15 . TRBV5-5 CASSLAGGFPDTQYF TGTGCCAGCAGCTTAGCGGGAGGTTTCCCAGATACGCAGTATTTT
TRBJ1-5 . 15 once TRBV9 CASSVEGYSNQPQHF TGTGCCAGCAGCGTAGAGGGGTACAGCAATCAGCCCCAGCATTTT
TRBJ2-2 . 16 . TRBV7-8 CASSLAGRANTGELFF TGTGCCAGCAGCTTAGCGGGCAGAGCGAACACCGGGGAGCTGTTTTTT
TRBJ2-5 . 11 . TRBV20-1 CSAKQQETQYF TGCAGTGCTAAACAGCAAGAGACCCAGTACTTC
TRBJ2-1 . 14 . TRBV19 CASSIVGSSDEQFF TGTGCCAGTAGTATAGTAGGTAGCAGCGATGAGCAGTTCTTC
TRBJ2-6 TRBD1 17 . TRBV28 CASRTGGIVSGANVLTF TGTGCCAGCAGGACAGGGGGCATTGTATCTGGGGCCAACGTCCTGACTTTC